This T cell receptor (beta chain) was captured by sequencing in a study of T cell changes during pregnancy in multiple sclerosis. From germline, CDR1 is MNHEY and CDR2 SMNVEV (reference sequence). There are 15 residues in the CDR3. Between the trimmed V and J ends, which lost 4 bases and 3 bases, there was a span of 13 bases. TCRdb's table, derived via immunoSEQ multiplex PCR, lists solely in-frame clones and lacks some. Of over 35,000 clones in the sample, roughly 87% are singletons; the top ten hold 0.75% to 1%. The receptor was isolated from a female donor with multiple sclerosis, enrolled in a pregnancy study. The chain combines TRBV27 with TRBJ1-3; maybe TRBD1 (6 bases). Sequencing used CD4+ T cells from peripheral blood mononuclear cells, obtained after pregnancy. The CDR3 DNA reads TGTGCCAGCAGTTCAAACGGGGGGCTTGGAAACACCATATATTTT. Protein product: CASSSNGGLGNTIYF.